This T cell receptor (beta chain) was observed in a study of cytotoxic CD8 clonotypes in ibrutinib-treated CLL. Whole-study context: Among the samples, the mean was 255,043 productive templates and over 90,000 productive rearrangements.

Repertoires were generated with immunoSEQ multiplex PCR, while TCRdb's copy carries only in-frame clones and drops some. The table records around 200,000 clones, nearly 80% of them present only once. Study-wide points: Public clonotypes, rarely seen, contracted or held steady on treatment. Patients showed higher baseline clonality than age-matched healthy donors, and it tracked circulating CD8+ T-cell counts.

A word on this clone: The target antigen is unknown.

The germline gives CDR1 SGDLS, CDR2 YYNGEE. V trimming: 3 bases; J trimming: 1 base; junction bases outside the gene matches: 5. The CDR3 extends over 17 amino acids. The sample here was PBMCs, taken after 12 months of ibrutinib treatment. This clonotype was obtained from a human donor with chronic lymphocytic leukemia. The rearrangement uses TRBV9 and TRBJ2-2, with TRBD2 matching 11 bases. Here the CDR3 reads CASSGIGLAGNTGELFF. CDR3 DNA sequence: TGTGCCAGCAGCGGGATCGGACTAGCGGGGAACACCGGGGAGCTGTTTTTT.